This T cell receptor (beta chain) was found in a study of CD8 T cells in ankylosing spondylitis. Notes on the study in general: Characteristic of ankylosing spondylitis blood, it appeared, was a TCR beta motif comprising eight highly homologous variants. As reported, disease-linked clones showed significant enrichment in matched ankylosing spondylitis synovial fluid.

Trimming removed 4 bases from V and 3 bases from J; junction bases left unmatched: 9. The CDR3 runs 16 residues. Germline V gene sequence: CDR1 SGHTA, CDR2 FQGNSA. Researchers built TCR beta libraries using quantitative 5'-RACE with molecular barcodes. MiXCR, applied by TCRdb to the 5' RACE reads, yields one record per CDR3 protein. The data contain 200,000 to 300,000 distinct CDR3 sequences, about 10% of them singletons. Ten or more counts support this clonotype. No antigen is known for it. Specimen: blood, either unsorted or a sorted T cell fraction (not recorded which). The clonotype was recovered from a male donor with ankylosing spondylitis or in good health (not recorded which). This rearrangement joins TRBV7-2 to TRBJ2-1; 7 bases are shared with TRBD2. CDR3 bases: TGTGCCAGCAGCTACCGCCTAGCGGAGCACTACAATGAGCAGTTCTTC. Its translation is CASSYRLAEHYNEQFF.